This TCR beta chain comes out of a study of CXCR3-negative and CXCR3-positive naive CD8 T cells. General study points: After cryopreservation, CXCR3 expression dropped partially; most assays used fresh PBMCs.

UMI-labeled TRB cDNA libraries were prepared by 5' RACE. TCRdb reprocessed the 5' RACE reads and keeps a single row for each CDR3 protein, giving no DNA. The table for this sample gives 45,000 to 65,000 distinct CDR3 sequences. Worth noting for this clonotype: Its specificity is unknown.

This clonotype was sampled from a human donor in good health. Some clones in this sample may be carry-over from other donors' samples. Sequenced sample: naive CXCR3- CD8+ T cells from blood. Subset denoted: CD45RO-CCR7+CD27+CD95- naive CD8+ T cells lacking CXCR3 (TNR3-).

This chain's CDR3 is CAISSVTTGELFF. The J gene is TRBJ2-2, the V gene TRBV25-1. The CDR3 extends over 13 amino acids. Germline V gives CDR1 MGHDK, CDR2 SYGVNS.